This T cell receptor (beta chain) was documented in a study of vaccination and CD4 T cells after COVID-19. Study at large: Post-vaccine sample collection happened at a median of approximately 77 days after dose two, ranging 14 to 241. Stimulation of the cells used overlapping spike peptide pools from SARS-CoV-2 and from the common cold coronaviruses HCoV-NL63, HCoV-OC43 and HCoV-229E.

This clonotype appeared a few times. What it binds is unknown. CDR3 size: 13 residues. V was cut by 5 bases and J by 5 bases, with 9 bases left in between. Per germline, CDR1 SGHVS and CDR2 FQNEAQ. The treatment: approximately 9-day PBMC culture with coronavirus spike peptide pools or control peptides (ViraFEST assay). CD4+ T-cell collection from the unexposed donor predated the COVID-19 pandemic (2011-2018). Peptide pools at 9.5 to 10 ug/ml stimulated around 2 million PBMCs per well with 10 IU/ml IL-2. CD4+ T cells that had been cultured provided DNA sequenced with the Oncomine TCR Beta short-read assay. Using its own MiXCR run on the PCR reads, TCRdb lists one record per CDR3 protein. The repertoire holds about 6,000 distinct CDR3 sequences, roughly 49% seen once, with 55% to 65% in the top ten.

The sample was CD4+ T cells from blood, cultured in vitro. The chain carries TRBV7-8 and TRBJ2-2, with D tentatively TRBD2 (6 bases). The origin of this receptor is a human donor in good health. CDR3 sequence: CASSPRGTGELFF. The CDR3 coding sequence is TGTGCCAGCAGCCCCCGGGGGACCGGGGAGCTGTTTTTT.